This T cell receptor beta chain stems from a study of T cells in localized non-small cell lung cancer. The V gene lost 6 bases and the J gene lost 6 bases, with 15 bases spanning the gap. The CDR3 sequence is 13 residues long. Looked up from germline, CDR1 is SQVTM and CDR2 is ANQGSEA. The assay was immunoSEQ multiplex PCR, and TCRdb's table has in-frame clones only and misses some. Among about 83,000 clones listed, 75% to 85% were seen once. A word on this clone: Antigen unknown.

Study findings and constraints: A median of approximately 50 of the top 100 tumor clones appeared in adjacent lung, which was paired and uninvolved. The study found T cell clonality highest in uninvolved adjacent lung, above tumor. Heterogeneity cannot be ruled out, as sequencing used one tumor region only.

The sequence derives from a female donor at least 60 years old with stage I lung adenocarcinoma. The sequencing here drew on peripheral blood, taken before any cancer treatment. This rearrangement joins TRBV29-1 to TRBJ2-1; TRBD1 might be the D (5 bases). CDR3 nucleotide sequence: TGCAGCGTGTCGGGCAGGGTGAGCAATGAGCAGTTCTTC. The encoded protein is CSVSGRVSNEQFF.